The clone carrying this T cell receptor (beta chain) was seen a handful of times. This record comes from a study of identical twins' blood T cells. Germline V gives CDR1 LGHDT, CDR2 YNNKEL (reference sequence). This CDR3 has 15 residues. The J segment lost 7 bases and the V segment lost 1 base, leaving 7 bases of the junction unmatched. TCR cDNA libraries came from RNA via a modified published protocol. From the 5' RACE reads, TCRdb called clonotypes with MiXCR, one entry per CDR3 protein. The data show a few hundred thousand distinct CDR3 sequences, with roughly 28% seen just once and around 5.6% held by the top ten.

The genes are TRBV3-1 and TRBJ2-1; 7 bases line up with TRBD2. The sequence derives from a woman between 18 and 50 years old in good health. Sequenced material: PBMCs. The CDR3: CASSQVGQGGNEQFF. The CDR3 bases are TGTGCCAGCAGCCAAGTGGGGCAGGGAGGGAATGAGCAGTTCTTC.